These T cell receptor beta chains were read from a single sample in a study of T cell changes during pregnancy in multiple sclerosis. Method: immunoSEQ multiplex PCR; TCRdb's copy keeps in-frame clones and lacks some. The table lists under 95,000 clones, about nine tenths of them singletons. The sequencing here drew on peripheral blood, taken after pregnancy. The origin of the receptors is a female donor in good health, enrolled as a control in a pregnancy study. CDR3s include the opening cysteine and the closing phenylalanine or tryptophan. A D gene is named only where the DNA matches it firmly.

CDR3aa	CDR3nt	d_gene	v_gene	j_gene
CASRPWTGSAGELFF	TGTGCCAGCAGGCCCTGGACAGGATCGGCCGGGGAGCTGTTTTTT	TRBD1	TRBV7-6	TRBJ2-2
CASSPRGRGNTIYF	TGTGCCAGCAGTCCCAGGGGAAGGGGAAACACCATATATTTT	NA	TRBV6-5	TRBJ1-3
CASSLYAGVENEQFF	TGCGCCAGCAGCTTATATGCAGGGGTTGAGAATGAGCAGTTCTTC	NA	TRBV5-1	TRBJ2-1
CAWSVTDRGVPGNQPQHF	TGTGCCTGGAGTGTGACGGACAGGGGGGTTCCGGGCAATCAGCCCCAGCATTTT	TRBD1	TRBV30	TRBJ1-5
CASSYGGDSGNTIYF	TGTGCCAGCAGTTACGGCGGGGACTCTGGAAACACCATATATTTT	NA	TRBV6-6	TRBJ1-3
CASSEFRGNQPQHF	TGTGCCAGCAGTGAGTTCAGGGGCAATCAGCCCCAGCATTTT	NA	TRBV2	TRBJ1-5
CASSAGLGQQETQYF	TGTGCCAGCAGCGCCGGACTAGGGCAACAAGAGACCCAGTACTTC	TRBD2	TRBV7-8	TRBJ2-5
CASSEGDRAGYTF	TGTGCCAGCAGTGAAGGGGACAGGGCTGGCTACACCTTC	TRBD1	TRBV6-1	TRBJ1-2
CASGSLGQGSYEQYF	TGTGCCAGCGGGTCATTGGGACAGGGGTCCTACGAGCAGTACTTC	TRBD1	TRBV6-5	TRBJ2-7
CASSQRQGIQPQHF	TGTGCCAGCAGCCAACGACAGGGGATCCAGCCCCAGCATTTT	TRBD1	TRBV7-2	TRBJ1-5
CASSPLSGNTIYF	TGTGCCAGCAGTCCCCTCTCTGGAAACACCATATATTTT	NA	TRBV25-1	TRBJ1-3
CASSLTDSSIETQYF	TGTGCCAGCAGCTTAACGGACTCGAGCATAGAGACCCAGTACTTC	NA	TRBV7-3	TRBJ2-5
CASSTRPYVGGAETQYF	TGTGCCAGCAGCACCAGACCCTATGTGGGGGGGGCGGAGACCCAGTACTTC	NA	TRBV7-2	TRBJ2-5
CASSEAGSKGGYTF	TGTGCCAGCAGTGAAGCGGGGAGCAAAGGGGGCTACACCTTC	NA	TRBV6-1	TRBJ1-2